This T cell receptor beta chain was recovered during a study of CD8 T cells in Susac syndrome. Random hexamers served to reverse transcribe about 0.5 to 1 ug RNA. It was immunoSEQ multiplex PCR that amplified TCR beta CDR3 across 54 Vbeta and 13 Jbeta. Each CDR3 protein is one row after TCRdb ran MiXCR on the immunoSEQ multiplex PCR reads. The repertoire holds about 100,000 distinct CDR3 sequences, with 95% as singletons. This clonotype has just one count. Its antigen is undetermined. Sequencing of TCR beta was carried out in blood CD8+ and CD4+ T cells. TEMRA cells were enriched by FACS, and CD4+ and CD8+ T cells were negatively isolated. The study, taken as a whole, reports: It was acknowledged by the study that relatively few individuals were included in its TCR sequencing and HLA analysis.

The receptor comes from a human donor with Susac syndrome. The sample comprised CD8+ T cells from PBMCs.

This CDR3 reads CASSLGSYGYTF. In nucleotides, the CDR3 is TGTGCCAGCAGCTTGGGGAGCTATGGCTACACCTTC. V and J are TRBV5-6 and TRBJ1-2; no reliable D call. The CDR3 consists of 12 residues. Germline CDR1 is SGHDT and CDR2 is YYEEEE. Trimming pared 0 bases from V and 4 bases from J, leaving 4 bases between.